The entry below describes one TCR beta chain. Its antigen is undetermined. The V end lost 2 bases, the J end lost 1 base, and 7 bases lay between the germline ends. The CDR3 contains 14 residues. From germline, CDR1 is SGHDT and CDR2 YYEEEE. This specimen comes from a study of T cell repertoires in aging, cancer and after chemotherapy. Overall study context: Healthy donor repertoires were recorded over several months to years and showed clear clonal overlap.

Study outcomes and limitations: In each cancer cohort, median generation probability increased across chemotherapy, suggesting thymic output rebounded. Age-matched healthy donors had significantly more diverse, less clonal blood TCR repertoires than untreated cancer patients.

Rearranged V-D-J TRB sequences were amplified with a mixed TRB-A/B primer pool. Each CDR3 protein is one row after TCRdb ran MiXCR on the multiplex PCR reads. The sample shows 5,000 to 7,000 distinct CDR3 sequences, 30% to 40% of them seen only once. TCR beta rearrangements were amplified from peripheral blood genomic DNA. The sample taken for sequencing was blood. The chain is built from TRBV5-6 and TRBJ2-1; a possible D gene is TRBD1 (6 bases). The origin of this receptor is a human donor in good health. The CDR3 DNA reads as TGTGCCAGCAGCTTCCAGGGGTCCTACAATGAGCAGTTCTTC. It translates to CASSFQGSYNEQFF.